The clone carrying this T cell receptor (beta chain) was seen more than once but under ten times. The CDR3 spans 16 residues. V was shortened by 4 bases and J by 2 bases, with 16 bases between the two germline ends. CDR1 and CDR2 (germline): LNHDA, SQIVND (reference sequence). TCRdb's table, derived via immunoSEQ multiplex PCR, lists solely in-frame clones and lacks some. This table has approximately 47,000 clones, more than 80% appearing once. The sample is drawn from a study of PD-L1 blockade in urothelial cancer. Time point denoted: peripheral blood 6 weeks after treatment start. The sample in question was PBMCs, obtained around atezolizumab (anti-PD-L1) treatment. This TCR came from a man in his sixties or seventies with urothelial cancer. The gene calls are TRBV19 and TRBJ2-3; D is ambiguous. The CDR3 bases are TGTGCCAGTAGTAGAAATCCTAGTTATCTCACAGATACGCAGTATTTT. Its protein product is CASSRNPSYLTDTQYF.